The 20 T cell receptor beta chains in this list originate from one sample, sequenced in a study of cytomegalovirus exposure and HLA in healthy donors. PCR used 60 Vbeta primers and 13 Jbeta primers. TCRdb keeps only in-frame clones here, not all; method: immunoSEQ multiplex PCR. Of 150,000 to 200,000 clones in the sample, approximately 70% were seen once. Sequencing was carried out using PBMCs. The receptors originated from a man younger than 35 in good health and CMV-seropositive.

This clone showed up just once. V and J are TRBV6-1 and TRBJ1-5, with D unclear. The CDR3 totals 14 residues. V lost 6 bases to trimming and J lost 0 bases, with 9 bases between them. Germline CDR1 MNHNS, CDR2 SASEGT. CDR3 region: CASRAEHSNQPQHF. Written as DNA, the CDR3 is TGTGCCAGCAGGGCGGAGCATAGCAATCAGCCCCAGCATTTT.

This chain uses TRBV4-1 with TRBJ1-1; D might be TRBD1 (5 bases). Germline CDR1 reads MGHRA; CDR2 reads YSYEKL. The CDR3 sequence is 16 residues long. V gave up 4 bases and J gave up 1 base, with 16 bases separating them. The CDR3 spells CASSPTGTGENTEAFF. In DNA, the CDR3 is TGCGCCAGCAGCCCCACCGGGACGGGAGAGAACACTGAAGCTTTCTTT.

V gene TRBV2 combines with J gene TRBJ1-5; D is perhaps TRBD1 (5 bases). V was pared by 3 bases and J by 3 bases, with 12 bases between. The CDR3 has 15 residues. The germline V gene has CDR1 SNHLY and CDR2 FYNNEI. This CDR3 is CASSDFKGLNQPQHF. The CDR3 nucleotides read TGTGCCAGCAGTGATTTTAAGGGGCTCAATCAGCCCCAGCATTTT.

This chain uses TRBV6-1 with TRBJ1-1; 7 nucleotides line up with TRBD1. This CDR3 spans 13 amino acids. V lost 5 bases and J lost 8; bases outside the gene matches: 8. Germline V gene data show CDR1 as MNHNS and CDR2 as SASEGT. The CDR3 DNA reads TGTGCCAGCAGTTTTAACAGGGGCCTCGAAGCTTTCTTT. It translates to CASSFNRGLEAFF.

The chain recombines TRBV2 with TRBJ1-1; D gene unclear. Per germline, CDR1 SNHLY and CDR2 FYNNEI. The CDR3 is 13 amino acids. V shed 7 bases and J shed 3 bases, with 12 bases lying between them. CDR3 sequence: CASIKSRDTEAFF. CDR3 in DNA: TGTGCCAGCATAAAGTCGCGTGACACTGAAGCTTTCTTT.

This chain uses TRBV28 with TRBJ1-1, with 7 bases matching TRBD1. The germline gives CDR1 MDHEN, CDR2 SYDVKM. CDR3 length equals 16 residues. The junction had 8 bases not matched to a gene; V was cut back by 3 bases and J by 1 base. The CDR3 reads CASSLWDSTTNTEAFF. CDR3 nucleotide sequence: TGTGCCAGCAGTTTGTGGGACAGTACGACGAACACTGAAGCTTTCTTT. Full variable domain (remainder filled in from reference TRBV28 and TRBJ1-1): DVKVTQSSRYLVKRTGEKVFLECVQDMDHENMFWYRQDPGLGLRLIYFSYDVKMKEKGDIPEGYSVSREKKERFSLILESASTNQTSMYLCASSLWDSTTNTEAFFGQGTRLTVV.

The rearrangement links TRBV6-6 to TRBJ2-1; D may be TRBD2 (6 bases). The V gene's germline CDR1 is MNHNY and CDR2 SVGAGI (reference sequence). V was trimmed by 2 bases and J by 9 bases, leaving 17 bases between them. This CDR3 has 15 residues. The CDR3 region is CASSYRAGQGIEQFF. The DNA of the CDR3 is TGTGCCAGCAGTTACAGAGCGGGCCAGGGAATTGAGCAGTTCTTC.

This chain uses TRBV27 with TRBJ2-1, with 9 bases matching TRBD1. There are 15 residues in the CDR3. J gave up 6 bases and V 7 bases, and 10 bases lay outside the gene matches. Per the germline V gene, CDR1 is MNHEY and CDR2 is SMNVEV (reference sequence). For the CDR3, the DNA is TGTGCCAGCACCTGGGGGGACAGGGAAGGCAATGAGCAGTTCTTC. Amino acid sequence: CASTWGDREGNEQFF.

The chain is built from TRBV7-2 and TRBJ2-7; 8 bases fit TRBD2. Germline lookup yields CDR1 SGHTA and CDR2 FQGNSA. J was trimmed by 0 bases and V by 5 bases; bases with no gene match: 3. The CDR3 runs to 14 residues. The CDR3 spells CASSTTSGSYEQYV. CDR3 DNA: TGTGCCAGCAGCACTACTAGCGGCTCCTACGAGCAGTACGTC.

V gene TRBV30 combines with J gene TRBJ2-5; no clear D. The CDR3 extends over 13 amino acids. Germline-derived CDR1 and CDR2 are GTSNPN and SVGIG (reference sequence). The ends were cut back, 0 bases at V and 2 bases at J, with 7 bases in the middle. CDR3 in amino acids: CAWSVRTQETQYF. The CDR3 DNA reads TGTGCCTGGAGTGTACGTACTCAAGAGACCCAGTACTTC.

The genes are TRBV9 and TRBJ1-4, with 9 bases that match TRBD1. Trimming removed 0 bases from V and 6 bases from J; junction bases left unmatched: 0. The germline gives CDR1 SGDLS, CDR2 YYNGEE. This CDR3 region has 14 residues. The DNA of the CDR3 is TGTGCCAGCAGCGTAGGACAGGGGGATGAAAAACTGTTTTTT. It translates to CASSVGQGDEKLFF. Looking up the rest from reference TRBV9 and TRBJ1-4 gives the full variable domain: DSGVTQTPKHLITATGQRVTLRCSPRSGDLSVYWYQQSLDQGLQFLIQYYNGEERAKGNILERFSAQQFPDLHSELNLSSLELGDSALYFCASSVGQGDEKLFFGSGTQLSVL.

About this clone: Relative to the germline gene, one junction end is altered; a read error may explain this. This chain links TRBV5-6 with TRBJ2-1; 7 positions agree with TRBD1. CDR1 and CDR2 from the germline V gene are SGHDT and YYEEEE. This CDR3 comprises 11 residues. The CDR3 DNA follows: TGTGCCAGCAGCTTAGGGGGCTCCTGGATCTTC. Protein product: CASSLGGSWIF.

This clone was seen more than once but under ten times. The V gene is TRBV14, the J gene TRBJ2-4; 14 nucleotides agree with TRBD2. The V and J ends lost 4 bases and 10 bases, in that order; junction bases with no gene match: 6. There are 15 residues in the CDR3. CDR1 SGHDN and CDR2 FVKESK come from the germline V gene. The CDR3 reads CASSRGLAGGWIQYF. The CDR3 DNA is TGTGCCAGCAGCCGCGGACTAGCGGGGGGTTGGATTCAGTACTTC.

The gene calls are TRBV10-3 and TRBJ1-3; D ambiguous. Germline CDR1 and CDR2: ENHRY and SYGVKD. V gave up 7 bases and J gave up 4 bases, with 8 bases separating them. This CDR3 region has 12 residues. Here the CDR3 reads CAITPGGNTIYF. DNA for the CDR3: TGTGCCATCACTCCGGGAGGAAACACCATATATTTT.

In its sample, this clone was seen a few times. The chain recombines TRBV5-4 with TRBJ1-2; 9 bases line up with TRBD1. Germline trimming cut 5 bases from V and 4 bases from J; bases unmatched to any gene: 6. CDR1 is SGHNT and CDR2 is YYREEE in the germline V gene (reference sequence). This CDR3 has 14 residues. In nucleotides, the CDR3 is TGTGCCAGCAGTTCGGACAGGGGCGTCTATGGCTACACCTTC. Protein sequence: CASSSDRGVYGYTF.

This clone has just one count. The chain combines TRBV27 with TRBJ1-1, with D perhaps matching TRBD1 (5 bases). V was cut by 5 bases and J by 1 base, with 14 bases left in between. The CDR3 totals 15 residues. CDR1 and CDR2 from the germline V gene are MNHEY and SMNVEV (reference sequence). CDR3: CASSPQGLQNTEAFF. The CDR3 region has the DNA TGTGCCAGCAGTCCCCAGGGACTGCAGAACACTGAAGCTTTCTTT.

V and J are TRBV28 and TRBJ1-3; D unclear. This CDR3 is built from 15 residues. V lost 5 bases, J lost 2 bases, and 13 bases lay in between. Germline CDR1 is MDHEN and CDR2 is SYDVKM. Here the CDR3 DNA reads TGTGCCAGCAGTCCCCCCGGTTCCGCTGGAAACACCATATATTTT. This gives the protein CASSPPGSAGNTIYF.

This clone was seen a handful of times. The chain joins TRBV6-1 to TRBJ1-6; D remains unclear. Trimming stripped 3 bases from V and 9 bases from J, with 3 bases between. CDR1 is MNHNS, CDR2 SASEGT, per germline. This CDR3 has 11 residues. The CDR3 sequence: CASSDISPLHF. DNA for the CDR3: TGTGCCAGCAGTGATATTTCACCCCTCCACTTT.

The chain has TRBV5-4 and TRBJ2-3; 9 bases match TRBD1. There are 15 residues in the CDR3. V lost 5 bases, J lost 4 bases, and 8 bases stayed unmatched. Germline V lookup: CDR1 SGHNT, CDR2 YYREEE (reference sequence). The CDR3 here is CASSRTGQGPDTQYF. Here the CDR3 DNA reads TGTGCCAGCAGTCGTACCGGACAGGGGCCAGATACGCAGTATTTT.

The chain links TRBV4-2 to TRBJ2-1, with 9 bases fitting TRBD2. In germline, CDR1 is LGHNA, CDR2 YNFKEQ. With V trimmed by 1 base and J by 8 bases, 12 bases remained unmatched. CDR3 length: 17 residues. CDR3 DNA sequence: TGTGCCAGCAGCCAAGGTCTGAGTAGCGGGAGTTACGATGAGCAGTTCTTC. Amino acid sequence: CASSQGLSSGSYDEQFF.